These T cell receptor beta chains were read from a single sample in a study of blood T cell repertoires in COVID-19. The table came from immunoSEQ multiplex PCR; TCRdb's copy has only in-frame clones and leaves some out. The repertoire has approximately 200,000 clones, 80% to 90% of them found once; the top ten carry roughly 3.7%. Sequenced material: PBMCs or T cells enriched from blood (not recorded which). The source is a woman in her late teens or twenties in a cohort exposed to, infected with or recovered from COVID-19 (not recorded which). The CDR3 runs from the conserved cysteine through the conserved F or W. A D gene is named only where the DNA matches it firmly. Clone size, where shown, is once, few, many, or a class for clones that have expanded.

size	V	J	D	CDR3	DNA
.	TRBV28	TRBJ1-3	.	CASSLSSGNTIYF	TGTGCCAGCAGTTTGAGTTCTGGAAACACCATATATTTT
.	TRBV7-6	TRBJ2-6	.	CASSLNSGSGANVLTF	TGTGCCAGCAGCTTAAATTCGGGTTCTGGGGCCAACGTCCTGACTTTC
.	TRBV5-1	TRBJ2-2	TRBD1	CASSSLTGASTGELFF	TGCGCCAGCAGCTCGTTGACAGGGGCATCGACCGGGGAGCTGTTTTTT
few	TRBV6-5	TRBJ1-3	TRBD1	CASQGQFSGNTIYF	TGTGCCTCTCAGGGACAGTTCTCTGGAAACACCATATATTTT
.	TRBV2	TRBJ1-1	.	CASTSIDPGVTEAFF	TGTGCGAGCACATCCATCGACCCCGGGGTCACTGAAGCTTTCTTT
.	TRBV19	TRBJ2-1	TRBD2	CASCCGGGGGRYNEQFF	TGTGCCAGTTGCTGCGGCGGCGGGGGGGGCCGGTACAATGAGCAGTTCTTC
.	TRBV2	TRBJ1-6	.	CASLGSSYNSPLHF	TGTGCCAGTCTGGGGAGCTCCTATAATTCACCCCTCCACTTT
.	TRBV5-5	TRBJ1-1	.	CASSVLLKDGGGAFF	TGTGCCAGCAGCGTCCTCTTGAAGGACGGTGGAGGAGCTTTCTTT
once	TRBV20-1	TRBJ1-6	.	CSAPTGSPLHF	TGCAGTGCGCCTACAGGTTCACCCCTCCACTTT
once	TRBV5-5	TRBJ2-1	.	CASSFMVWGESYNEQFF	TGTGCCAGCAGCTTCATGGTTTGGGGGGAAAGCTACAATGAGCAGTTCTTC
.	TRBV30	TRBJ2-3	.	CAWSGLAVHIDTQYF	TGTGCCTGGAGTGGGCTAGCAGTGCACATAGATACGCAGTATTTT
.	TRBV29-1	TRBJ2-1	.	CSVEARSEQFF	TGCAGCGTTGAAGCCCGTAGTGAGCAGTTCTTC
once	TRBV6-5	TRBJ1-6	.	CASSYERQSNSPLHF	TGTGCCAGCAGTTACGAGAGACAGAGTAATTCACCCCTCCACTTT
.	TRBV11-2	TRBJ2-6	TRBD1	CASSSQGAVSGANVLTF	TGTGCCAGCAGCTCGCAGGGGGCCGTCTCTGGGGCCAACGTCCTGACTTTC